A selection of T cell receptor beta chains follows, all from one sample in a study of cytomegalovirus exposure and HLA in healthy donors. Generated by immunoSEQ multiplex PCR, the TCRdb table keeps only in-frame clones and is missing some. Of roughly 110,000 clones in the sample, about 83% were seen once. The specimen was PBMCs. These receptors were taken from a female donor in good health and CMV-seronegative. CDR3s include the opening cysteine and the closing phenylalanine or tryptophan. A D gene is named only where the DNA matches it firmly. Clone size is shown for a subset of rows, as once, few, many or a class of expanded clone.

TGCGCCAGCAGCCAAGGACAGGGCACCGGGGAGCTGTTTTTT CASSQGQGTGELFF TRBD1 TRBJ2-2 NA TRBV5-1
TGTGCCAGCTCTCTGACAGGGGCTAATGAAAAACTGTTTTTT CASSLTGANEKLFF TRBD1 TRBJ1-4 NA TRBV18
TGTGCCAGCAGCTTGGCCATGTCGGGCACAGATACGCAGTATTTT CASSLAMSGTDTQYF NA TRBJ2-3 NA TRBV5-6
TGTGCCAGCAGCTTACCCTCCTCCTACGAGCAGTACTTC CASSLPSSYEQYF NA TRBJ2-7 NA TRBV7-2
TGTGCCAGCAGCGTTAGCGGGGGGGCGAGGAATGAGCAGTTCTTC CASSVSGGARNEQFF TRBD2 TRBJ2-1 NA TRBV9
TGTGCCAGCAGTTCTAAGACAAGGCATGGCTACACCTTC CASSSKTRHGYTF NA TRBJ1-2 NA TRBV6-5
TGTGCCAGCAGCTTATGGGCGGGGCAAGAGGCCCAGTACTTC CASSLWAGQEAQYF NA TRBJ2-5 NA TRBV7-3
TGTGCCAGCAGCATCACAGGGGTGGGGGGCTACACCTTC CASSITGVGGYTF TRBD1 TRBJ1-2 NA TRBV7-8
TGTGCCAGCAGTGATCAGGGGGGTCAAGAGACCCAGTACTTC CASSDQGGQETQYF NA TRBJ2-5 NA TRBV2
TGTGCCAGCAGCGAAGGAGTTCATAATTCACCCCTCCACTTT CASSEGVHNSPLHF NA TRBJ1-6 NA TRBV7-9
TGTGCCAGCAGCATAGGACAGTTCTATGGCTACACCTTC CASSIGQFYGYTF NA TRBJ1-2 NA TRBV6-6
TGTGCCAGCAGCTTACAGGGACAAAGACCCTACGAGCAGTACTTC CASSLQGQRPYEQYF NA TRBJ2-7 NA TRBV5-6
TGTGCCAGCAGCCCCCGGGCAGCGGGGGGGACAGATACGCAGTATTTT CASSPRAAGGTDTQYF TRBD2 TRBJ2-3 few TRBV7-8
TGCAGCGTTGAGGAGGGATACGAGCAGTACTTC CSVEEGYEQYF NA TRBJ2-7 NA TRBV29-1
TGTTCCAGCAGCTATCCAGAGGGAGCTTTCTTT CSSSYPEGAFF NA TRBJ1-1 NA TRBV7-9
TGCGCCAGCAGCCAGTCGACAGGATTTTGGGGCTACACCTTC CASSQSTGFWGYTF NA TRBJ1-2 few TRBV4-1
TGTGCCAGCAGTTACTCGCTGGGACACCATGAGCAGTTCTTC CASSYSLGHHEQFF NA TRBJ2-1 NA TRBV6-6
TGTGCCAGCAGCTCCGCGGCCACACCCCAGCTCTTC CASSSAATPQLF NA TRBJ2-1 NA TRBV11-2
TGTGCCAGCCTTACCAACTTGCAAAAGAACACCGGGGAGCTGTTTTTT CASLTNLQKNTGELFF NA TRBJ2-2 NA TRBV18
TGCGCCAGCAGCTTACAAAGGGCTAGCGGGGGTACAGATACGCAGTATTTT CASSLQRASGGTDTQYF TRBD2 TRBJ2-3 NA TRBV5-1
TGCGCCAGCAGCCAAGCCAGGGGCCAGCCCCAGCATTTT CASSQARGQPQHF NA TRBJ1-5 NA TRBV4-1
TGCGCCAGCAGCTCGGACTATGGGACAGCGCAAGAGACCCAGTACTTC CASSSDYGTAQETQYF NA TRBJ2-5 NA TRBV5-1